This TCR beta chain was observed in a study of T cells after yellow fever vaccination. Study-wide findings and caveats: A minor fraction of clonotypes spanned both CD4 and CD8 compartments.

A process of 5'RACE template switching, which added a universal primer site and UMIs, was used to make TCR cDNA. TCRdb processed the 5' RACE reads anew with MiXCR; each CDR3 protein has one entry. The data contain approximately 510,000 distinct CDR3 sequences, 21% of them singletons. V was clipped by 5 bases and J by 0 bases; unmatched bases: 6. This CDR3 spans 16 amino acids. The germline V gene has CDR1 KGHDR and CDR2 SFDVKD. Note on this clonotype: The antigen is not known.

The sequence came from a man between 18 and 35 years old who received the YFV17D yellow fever vaccine. The chain combines TRBV24-1 with TRBJ2-1; 7 bases are a match to TRBD1. The sample in question was PBMCs, obtained roughly 20 days after the first yellow fever vaccination. The CDR3 DNA is TGTGCCACCAGTGGTACAGGGGAGAGCTCCTACAATGAGCAGTTCTTC. Protein product: CATSGTGESSYNEQFF.